The T cell receptor beta chain described here comes from a study of cytomegalovirus exposure and HLA in healthy donors. The PCR ran on 60 Vbeta and 13 Jbeta primers. The table came from immunoSEQ multiplex PCR; TCRdb's copy has only in-frame clones and leaves some out. This repertoire includes some 180,000 clones. The CDR3 extends over 13 amino acids. V dropped 7 bases and J dropped 8; count of bases not matched to a gene: 13. Germline values: CDR1 SQVTM, CDR2 ANQGSEA. The chain couples TRBV29-1 to TRBJ1-2; 7 bases agree with TRBD1. Material for sequencing was PBMCs. This clonotype was obtained from a man in his thirties or forties in good health and CMV-seronegative. CDR3 sequence: CSGTHGTAQGYTF. CDR3 DNA sequence: TGCAGCGGCACCCACGGGACAGCCCAGGGCTACACCTTC.